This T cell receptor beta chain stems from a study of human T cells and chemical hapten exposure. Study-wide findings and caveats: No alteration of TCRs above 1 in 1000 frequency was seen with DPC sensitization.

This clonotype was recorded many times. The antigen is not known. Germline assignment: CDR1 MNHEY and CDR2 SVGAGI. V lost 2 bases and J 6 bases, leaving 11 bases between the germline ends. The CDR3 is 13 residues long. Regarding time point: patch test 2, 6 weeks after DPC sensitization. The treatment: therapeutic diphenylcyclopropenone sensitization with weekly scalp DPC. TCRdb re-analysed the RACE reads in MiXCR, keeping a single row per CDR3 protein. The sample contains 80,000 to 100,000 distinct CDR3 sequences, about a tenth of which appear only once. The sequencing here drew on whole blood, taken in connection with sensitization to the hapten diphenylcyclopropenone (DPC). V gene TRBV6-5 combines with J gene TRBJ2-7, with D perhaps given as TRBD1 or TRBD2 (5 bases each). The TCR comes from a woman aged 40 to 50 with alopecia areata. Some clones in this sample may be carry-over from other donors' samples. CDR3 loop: CASSYPGTGEQYF. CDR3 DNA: TGTGCCAGCAGTTACCCAGGGACGGGCGAGCAGTACTTC.